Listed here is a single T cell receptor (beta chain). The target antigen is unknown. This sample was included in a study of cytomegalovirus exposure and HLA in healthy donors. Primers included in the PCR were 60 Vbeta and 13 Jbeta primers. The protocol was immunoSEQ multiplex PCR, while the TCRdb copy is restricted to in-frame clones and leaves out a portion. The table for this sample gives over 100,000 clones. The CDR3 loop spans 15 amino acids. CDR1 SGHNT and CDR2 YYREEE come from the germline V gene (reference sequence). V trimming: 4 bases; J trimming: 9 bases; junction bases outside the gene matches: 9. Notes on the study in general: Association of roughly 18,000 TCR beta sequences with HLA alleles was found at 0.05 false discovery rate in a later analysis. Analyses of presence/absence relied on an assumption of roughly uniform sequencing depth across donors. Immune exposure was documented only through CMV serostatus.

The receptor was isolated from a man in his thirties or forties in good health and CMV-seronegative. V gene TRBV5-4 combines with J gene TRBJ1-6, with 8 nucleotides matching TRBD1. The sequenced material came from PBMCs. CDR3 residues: CASSTATGDISPLHF. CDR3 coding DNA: TGTGCCAGCAGCACGGCGACAGGGGACATTTCACCCCTCCACTTT.